This T cell receptor (beta chain) was recorded in a study of blood T cell repertoires in COVID-19. Across the whole study: Acute and convalescent COVID-19 specimens originated in the United States, Italy and Spain. Nucleic acid was either cDNA or gDNA, and it came from T cells, B-cell-depleted T cells, or PBMCs.

In the original workflow: How many nucleated cells were present was estimated from reference gene primer amplification. Libraries were prepared by immunoSEQ multiplex PCR; TCRdb keeps only in-frame clonotypes and omits some of them. D and trimming come from the DNA, and the V and J calls and clone size come from that table. The data contain around 170,000 clones, under 85% of them singletons. Sequencing was done on a sample of peripheral blood. This receptor was identified in a woman in her forties with acute or convalescent COVID-19.

In DNA form, the CDR3 reads TGTGCCAGCAGGGGGCCAACTAATGAAAAACTGTTTTTT. Translated, it gives CASRGPTNEKLFF. This sequence joins TRBV28 and TRBJ1-4, with a possible D match to TRBD1 (5 bases). CDR1 MDHEN and CDR2 SYDVKM come from the germline V gene. The CDR3 extends over 13 amino acids. V was shortened by 6 bases and J by 0 bases, with 5 bases between the two germline ends.